One and the same sample provided the 30 T cell receptor beta chains below, sequenced in a study of shared T cell receptors in the human thymus listed by TCRdb under 2021. Library preparation employed the immunoSEQ multiplex PCR assay. This is the immuneACCESS table as TCRdb keeps it, with only in-frame sequences that have V and J called. A part of the clones is gone; compared with another copy, unresolved V genes explain less than half, and the rest is unexplained. This sample gives 700,000 or so clones in total; 80% to 90% of them show up just once. The ten most abundant clones make up about 0.0098% of the sample. This sample also appeared in a second study, on human thymus T cells.

The sequenced sample was thymocytes. The receptors here all came from a girl younger than two with a congenital heart defect. Donor details come from another sample of the same person, matched by shared clones.

This clone was recorded only once. The rearrangement links TRBV14 to TRBJ1-1, with D maybe TRBD1 (6 bases). This CDR3 region has 14 residues. Germline CDR1 is SGHDN and CDR2 is FVKESK. Trimming left V 7 bases short and J 0 bases short, with 12 bases between. In nucleotides, the CDR3 is TGTGCCAGCAATTCGGACAGCCTGAACACTGAAGCTTTCTTT. Translating it yields CASNSDSLNTEAFF.

The rearrangement joins TRBV6-1 to TRBJ1-2; D is ambiguous. Trimming removed 6 bases from V and 2 bases from J, with 13 bases in between. The V gene's germline CDR1 is MNHNS and CDR2 SASEGT. This CDR3 spans 14 amino acids. The CDR3 sequence is CASSRARGNYGYTF. As DNA, the CDR3 is TGTGCCAGCAGCCGGGCCCGAGGGAACTATGGCTACACCTTC.

This chain uses TRBV11-2 with TRBJ1-2, with 7 bases fitting TRBD1. The V gene end was trimmed by 6 bases and the J gene end by 7 bases; junction bases not matched to a gene: 5. In germline, CDR1 is SGHAT, CDR2 FQNNGV. The CDR3 has 12 residues. The DNA for the CDR3 is TGTGCCAGCAGTCGACAGGGTCGTGGCTACACCTTC. Protein sequence: CASSRQGRGYTF.

This clone turned up a few times. The chain combines TRBV28 with TRBJ1-6; TRBD1 matches at 8 bases. Losses at the gene ends were 6 bases for V and 7 bases for J; bases not matched to a gene: 5. CDR3 size: 14 residues. The V gene's germline CDR1 is MDHEN and CDR2 SYDVKM. The CDR3 coding sequence is TGTGCCAGCAGGGAGGGACAGGCGAATTCACCCCTCCACTTT. Amino acid sequence: CASREGQANSPLHF.

The chain's CDR3 is CASSLMGIAKNIQYF. Written as DNA, the CDR3 is TGTGCCAGCAGCTTAATGGGCATAGCCAAAAACATTCAGTACTTC. The chain links TRBV5-6 to TRBJ2-4, with D unresolved. Germline V gene sequence: CDR1 SGHDT, CDR2 YYEEEE. Deletions cut 2 bases from V and 0 bases from J, with 9 bases between. The CDR3 runs to 15 residues.

This chain connects TRBV6-5 to TRBJ1-3; D may be TRBD1 (6 bases). V was shortened by 6 bases and J by 0 bases, with 12 bases between the two germline ends. This CDR3 has 15 amino acids. Germline CDR1 reads MNHEY; CDR2 reads SVGAGI. CDR3 sequence reads: CASSGGASSGNTIYF. Written as DNA, the CDR3 is TGTGCCAGCAGCGGGGGGGCAAGCTCTGGAAACACCATATATTTT.

The chain couples TRBV5-1 to TRBJ2-5; D is possibly TRBD1 (5 bases). This CDR3 comprises 14 residues. Trimming removed 2 bases at V and 8 bases at J, with 16 bases between. The V gene's germline CDR1 is SGHRS and CDR2 YFSETQ. In DNA, the CDR3 is TGCGCCAGCAGCTTTGGTGGGGCCCCAGAAACCCAGTACTTC. Translating it yields CASSFGGAPETQYF.

V gene TRBV18 combines with J gene TRBJ2-7, with 7 nucleotides matching TRBD1. The germline CDR1 and CDR2 sequences are KGHSH and LQKENI. V lost 5 bases to trimming and J lost 2 bases; unmatched junction nucleotides: 12. This CDR3 contains 16 residues. CDR3 sequence (DNA): TGTGCCAGCTCATCCCCTACAGGGGAGTCGGCCTACGAGCAGTACTTC. This translates into CASSSPTGESAYEQYF.

The chain combines TRBV6-6 with TRBJ1-2; TRBD1 might be the D (6 bases). Per the germline V gene, CDR1 is MNHNY and CDR2 is SVGAGI (reference sequence). V was cut by 0 bases and J by 4 bases, with 15 bases left in between. The CDR3 is made up of 16 amino acids. CDR3 amino acids: CASSYSEGQRFYGYTF. CDR3 DNA: TGTGCCAGCAGTTACTCCGAAGGACAGAGATTCTATGGCTACACCTTC.

V and J are TRBV7-6 and TRBJ2-3; D gene uncertain. The CDR3 has 13 residues. V was cut by 5 bases and J by 1 base, with 7 bases left in between. Per the germline V gene, CDR1 is SGHVS and CDR2 is FNYEAQ. Here the CDR3 reads CASSPPGTDTQYF. The CDR3 DNA reads as TGTGCCAGCAGCCCCCCCGGCACAGATACGCAGTATTTT.

The chain uses TRBV5-1 and TRBJ1-2; tentative D call: TRBD1 (5 bases). V lost 5 bases to trimming and J lost 8 bases, with 13 bases between them. The CDR3 consists of 12 residues. The germline gives CDR1 SGHRS, CDR2 YFSETQ. CDR3 DNA sequence: TGCGCCAGCAGAGAGCGCGGGGCCGGCTACACCTTC. Its translation is CASRERGAGYTF.

The CDR3 here is CAWGTGDNQPQHF. The CDR3 bases are TGTGCCTGGGGGACAGGCGACAATCAGCCCCAGCATTTT. The V and J genes are TRBV28 and TRBJ1-5, with 8 bases lining up with TRBD1. Trimming took 11 bases from V and 3 from J; bases not matched to a gene: 6. The CDR3 spans 13 residues. Germline lookup yields CDR1 MDHEN and CDR2 SYDVKM.

J is TRBJ2-5 and V is TRBV7-4, with 8 bases identical to TRBD1. CDR1 and CDR2 (germline): SGHVT, SQSDAQ. CDR3 length: 18 amino acids. Trimming cost V 6 bases and J 1 base; bases outside gene matches: 16. CDR3 coding DNA: TGTGCCAGCAGTCCAGCAGGGGGCGCAAATCGGGCCCAAGAGACCCAGTACTTC. Its protein is CASSPAGGANRAQETQYF. Full variable domain (missing parts from reference TRBV7-4 and TRBJ2-5): GAGVSQSPRYKVAKRGRDVALRCDSISGHVTLYWYRQTLGQGSEVLTYSQSDAQRDKSGRPSGRFSAERPERSVSTLKIQRTEQGDSAVYLCASSPAGGANRAQETQYFGPGTRLLVL.

As regards this clone: The germline gene is not matched at one end of the junction; a read error may be the cause. The chain combines TRBV5-1 with TRBJ1-6, with a tentative D call TRBD1 (5 bases). The CDR3 runs to 15 residues. Germline CDR1 SGHRS, CDR2 YFSETQ. CDR3 nucleotide sequence: TGCGCCAGCACCTTGGGCGACAGCCTTAATTCACCCCTCCACTTT. This sequence encodes CASTLGDSLNSPLHF.

The genes are TRBV10-3 and TRBJ1-2; possible D gene TRBD1, 5 bases. With 8 bases removed from V and 0 bases from J, the gap between germline ends came to 10 bases. Germline V gene sequence: CDR1 ENHRY, CDR2 SYGVKD. The CDR3 sequence is 13 residues long. CDR3 amino acids: CAISQGSNYGYTF. Here the CDR3 DNA reads TGTGCCATCTCTCAGGGATCTAACTATGGCTACACCTTC.

This clone was seen a single time. V is TRBV7-9 and J is TRBJ1-1; D unclear. The CDR3 sequence is 11 residues long. Trimming cost V 4 bases and J 8 bases, with 8 bases left between them. Germline assignment: CDR1 SEHNR and CDR2 FQNEAQ (reference sequence). In DNA form, the CDR3 reads TGTGCCAGCAGCTCCCCGGGGGAAGCTTTCTTT. Translating it yields CASSSPGEAFF.

The rearrangement joins TRBV6-1 to TRBJ1-3, with D unclear. V was trimmed by 8 bases and J by 0 bases, leaving 11 bases between them. From germline, CDR1 is MNHNS and CDR2 SASEGT. The CDR3 contains 14 residues. CDR3 DNA sequence: TGTGCCAGCCTCGGACTCGCCTCTGGAAACACCATATATTTT. Its protein product is CASLGLASGNTIYF.

The V and J genes are TRBV11-2 and TRBJ2-7; 8 nucleotides agree with TRBD2. Per the germline V gene, CDR1 is SGHAT and CDR2 is FQNNGV. The trim removed 1 base at V and 3 bases at J, leaving 14 bases unmatched. The length of the CDR3 is 18 residues. The CDR3 region has the DNA TGTGCCAGCAGCTTAGGACTTCTACCTTGCGGGGGGTTCTACGAGCAGTACTTC. It is translated as CASSLGLLPCGGFYEQYF.

The table lists this clone with a few counts. The rearrangement uses TRBV7-8 and TRBJ2-5, with D possibly being TRBD2 (5 bases). Trimming cost V 2 bases and J 2 bases, with 30 bases left between them. Germline V gives CDR1 SGHVS, CDR2 FQNEAQ. CDR3 length: 21 amino acids. CDR3 in amino acids: CASSLCPPLMCRTHTQETQYF. The CDR3 region has the DNA TGTGCCAGCAGCTTATGCCCTCCTCTTATGTGTAGGACTCACACTCAAGAGACCCAGTACTTC.

A single count supports this clone. This chain links TRBV5-8 with TRBJ1-2; TRBD1 matches at 9 bases. The CDR3 sequence is 14 residues long. Germline V gives CDR1 SGHTS, CDR2 YDEGEE. Losses at the gene ends were 4 bases for V and 4 bases for J; bases not matched to a gene: 5. The CDR3 spells CASSIRQGVYGYTF. CDR3 nucleotide sequence: TGTGCCAGCAGCATCCGACAGGGGGTCTATGGCTACACCTTC.

This chain joins TRBV6-1 and TRBJ1-1, with a weak D call TRBD1 (6 bases). The CDR3 covers 15 residues. CDR1 is MNHNS, CDR2 SASEGT, per germline. Trimming removed 6 bases at V and 4 bases at J, with 18 bases between. The CDR3 DNA follows: TGTGCCAGCAGCCCGGGGGGGGCGGTCAGCACTGAAGCTTTCTTT. This gives the protein CASSPGGAVSTEAFF.

This sequence joins TRBV25-1 and TRBJ2-7; 8 bases map to TRBD1. This CDR3 spans 13 amino acids. Germline CDR1 reads MGHDK; CDR2 reads SYGVNS. Trimming removed 10 bases from V and 3 bases from J; junction bases left unmatched: 8. The CDR3 reads CATLGQDHYEQYF. The CDR3 bases are TGTGCCACCTTGGGACAGGACCACTACGAGCAGTACTTC.

This sequence joins TRBV27 and TRBJ2-5, with 7 positions matching TRBD2. The germline CDR1 and CDR2 sequences are MNHEY and SMNVEV (reference sequence). V gave up 6 bases and J gave up 2 bases; unmatched junction bases: 6. This CDR3 is 14 amino acids long. CDR3 nucleotide sequence: TGTGCCAGCAGCGGATGGGGGGGGCAAGAGACCCAGTACTTC. Amino acids: CASSGWGGQETQYF.

J is TRBJ1-4 and V is TRBV5-6, with 10 nucleotides matching TRBD1. Germline trimming cut 6 bases from V and 8 bases from J; bases unmatched to any gene: 10. CDR1 and CDR2 (germline): SGHDT, YYEEEE. This CDR3 comprises 15 residues. CDR3 sequence (DNA): TGTGCCAGCACCAAATCCCGGACAGGGGGGGAAAAACTGTTTTTT. Translation: CASTKSRTGGEKLFF.

V and J are TRBV7-2 and TRBJ1-2, with TRBD1 identical over 8 bases. The length of the CDR3 is 15 residues. CDR1 SGHTA and CDR2 FQGNSA come from the germline V gene. The J segment lost 5 bases and the V segment lost 2 bases, leaving 7 bases of the junction unmatched. The CDR3 sequence: CASSLNPGGGYGYTF. The CDR3 region has the DNA TGTGCCAGCAGCTTAAACCCAGGGGGCGGGTATGGCTACACCTTC.

J is TRBJ1-2 and V is TRBV19; TRBD1 agrees at 7 bases. This CDR3 contains 16 residues. V shed 6 bases, J shed 1 base, and the junction held 11 bases outside the gene matches. The germline V gene encodes CDR1 LNHDA and CDR2 SQIVND (reference sequence). The CDR3 sequence is CASSPGQTNNNYGYTF. CDR3 in DNA: TGTGCCAGTAGCCCGGGACAGACGAACAATAACTATGGCTACACCTTC.

In this sample, this clone turned up a few times. The V and J genes are TRBV6-5 and TRBJ1-2; the match to TRBD1 covers 9 bases. The CDR3 is made up of 13 amino acids. In germline, CDR1 is MNHEY, CDR2 SVGAGI. Trimming removed 7 bases from V and 8 bases from J; junction bases left unmatched: 8. The CDR3 here is CASIGTGCYGYTF. The DNA of the CDR3 is TGTGCCAGCATCGGGACAGGGTGTTACGGCTACACCTTC.

The chain employs TRBV23-1 and TRBJ2-7, with 7 positions matching TRBD1. TRBV23-1 is an open reading frame, and its role is uncertain. J lost 4 bases, V lost 7 bases, and 7 bases had no gene match. The CDR3 is 13 amino acids. For the CDR3, the DNA is TGCGCCAGCATTGGGGGACAGAAATACGAGCAGTACTTC. Translating it yields CASIGGQKYEQYF.

This sequence joins TRBV9 and TRBJ1-1; D is unresolved. Per the germline V gene, CDR1 is SGDLS and CDR2 is YYNGEE. The CDR3 contains 17 residues. V was trimmed by 0 bases and J by 1 base, leaving 16 bases between them. The CDR3 DNA reads TGTGCCAGCAGCGTAGACCGCACAGTCGGCGAGAACACTGAAGCTTTCTTT. It codes for CASSVDRTVGENTEAFF.

The CDR3 sequence is CASSAHNRAFSYEQYF. CDR3 bases: TGTGCCAGCAGTGCTCACAACAGAGCCTTCTCCTACGAGCAGTACTTC. V and J are TRBV25-1 and TRBJ2-7; D uncertain. With 4 bases removed from V and 0 bases from J, the gap between germline ends came to 16 bases. The V gene's germline CDR1 is MGHDK and CDR2 SYGVNS. This CDR3 contains 16 residues.